The 28 T cell receptor beta chains given below trace back to one sample, sequenced in a study of OX40 agonist ivuxolimab in advanced cancers. Assay: immunoSEQ multiplex PCR; the TCRdb copy retains only in-frame clones and omits some. The sample yields about 50,000 clones, 87% seen once. The sample consisted of CD4+ or CD8+ T cells sorted from blood, taken in a trial of the OX40 agonist ivuxolimab. The source is an adult with an advanced solid tumor such as melanoma, head and neck, liver or kidney cancer.

J is TRBJ2-1 and V is TRBV7-6, with no clear D. The V gene lost 5 bases and the J gene lost 8 bases, with 16 bases spanning the gap. CDR1 is SGHVS and CDR2 is FNYEAQ in the germline V gene. CDR3 length: 14 residues. CDR3: CASSLQAGADEQFF. In DNA form, the CDR3 reads TGTGCCAGCAGCCTGCAAGCTGGCGCAGATGAGCAGTTCTTC.

A single count supports this clone. The genes are TRBV9 and TRBJ1-1, with D possibly matching TRBD1 (5 bases). The germline V and J ends were trimmed by 0 bases and 1 base, with 10 bases remaining between them. Germline V gene lookup returns CDR1 SGDLS and CDR2 YYNGEE. The CDR3 runs to 15 residues. This chain's CDR3 is CASSVVATANTEAFF. CDR3 nucleotide sequence: TGTGCCAGCAGCGTAGTAGCGACAGCGAACACTGAAGCTTTCTTT.

This rearrangement joins TRBV21-1 to TRBJ2-7; whether TRBD2, the table's D call, matches the DNA was not checked. TRBV21-1 is shown as a pseudogene. This CDR3 region has 14 residues. Written as DNA, the CDR3 is TGTGCCAGCAGCAAGACCCTCCGGGACTACGAGCAGTACTTC. Translated: CASSKTLRDYEQYF.

The CDR3 sequence: CASSLGSRSGGYTF. The DNA of the CDR3 is TGTGCCAGCAGCTTAGGAAGTCGATCGGGAGGCTACACCTTC. This chain links TRBV7-9 with TRBJ1-2; D gene ambiguous. The CDR3 sequence is 14 residues long. Germline CDR1 SEHNR, CDR2 FQNEAQ (reference sequence). Deletions cut 1 base from V and 8 bases from J, with 14 bases between.

The gene calls are TRBV6-1 and TRBJ2-7; TRBD1 matches 9 bases. The CDR3 covers 14 residues. Trimming cost V 7 bases and J 7 bases; bases outside gene matches: 11. From germline, CDR1 is MNHNS and CDR2 SASEGT. The CDR3 DNA reads TGTGCCAGCAAGGTCGGACAGGGGACTTGGGAGCAGTACTTC. This sequence encodes CASKVGQGTWEQYF.

J is TRBJ2-2 and V is TRBV4-1; 14 nucleotides align to TRBD2. The CDR3 consists of 20 residues. Germline CDR1 reads MGHRA; CDR2 reads YSYEKL. V was clipped by 2 bases and J by 3 bases; unmatched bases: 11. The CDR3 spells CASSQLPGLAGVRDTGELFF. CDR3 DNA: TGCGCCAGCAGCCAACTACCGGGACTAGCGGGAGTTCGGGACACCGGGGAGCTGTTTTTT.

CDR3 region: CASSQRETETQYF. As DNA, the CDR3 is TGCGCCAGCAGCCAGCGGGAGACGGAGACCCAGTACTTC. The chain uses TRBV5-1 and TRBJ2-5, with TRBD2 matching 8 bases. The ends lost 4 bases at V and 5 bases at J; junction bases unmatched: 4. The germline gives CDR1 SGHRS, CDR2 YFSETQ. The CDR3 length is 13 residues.

V is TRBV19 and J is TRBJ2-4; a weak D match, TRBD1 (6 bases). Germline V gives CDR1 LNHDA, CDR2 SQIVND (reference sequence). The CDR3 is made up of 15 amino acids. V was trimmed by 4 bases and J by 0 bases, leaving 10 bases between them. This chain's CDR3 is CASSNRQVAKNIQYF. The CDR3 DNA reads TGTGCCAGTAGTAATCGACAGGTAGCCAAAAACATTCAGTACTTC.

This chain uses TRBV6-1 with TRBJ1-5; D is undetermined. This CDR3 is built from 17 residues. Trimming removed 0 bases from V and 4 bases from J, with 16 bases in between. Germline assignment: CDR1 MNHNS and CDR2 SASEGT. The CDR3 here is CASSEAGVVAPNQPQHF. As DNA, the CDR3 is TGTGCCAGCAGTGAAGCGGGAGTCGTGGCCCCGAATCAGCCCCAGCATTTT.

This chain joins TRBV2 and TRBJ2-1; TRBD2 matches 10 bases. CDR1 is SNHLY, CDR2 FYNNEI, per germline. This CDR3 has 15 residues. The J segment lost 5 bases and the V segment lost 5 bases, leaving 6 bases of the junction unmatched. CDR3 residues: CASSQTSGRNNEQFF. CDR3 bases: TGTGCCAGCAGTCAGACTAGCGGGCGAAACAATGAGCAGTTCTTC.

V gene TRBV11-1 combines with J gene TRBJ2-5, with TRBD2 identical over 8 bases. The germline gives CDR1 SGHAT, CDR2 FQDESV (reference sequence). The CDR3 is 14 residues long. V dropped 5 bases and J dropped 9; count of bases not matched to a gene: 11. The CDR3 is CASSRGLAPPAQYF. In DNA, the CDR3 is TGTGCCAGCAGCAGAGGACTAGCACCCCCGGCCCAGTACTTC.

The chain couples TRBV29-1 to TRBJ1-1; 7 bases match TRBD1. The V and J ends lost 2 bases and 1 base, in that order; junction bases with no gene match: 7. CDR3 size: 15 residues. Germline V lookup: CDR1 SQVTM, CDR2 ANQGSEA. The CDR3 loop is CSVEWATGANTEAFF. The DNA of the CDR3 is TGCAGCGTTGAATGGGCCACAGGGGCGAACACTGAAGCTTTCTTT.

The V and J genes are TRBV11-1 and TRBJ2-5, with 8 bases matching TRBD2. The CDR3 consists of 16 residues. CDR1 is SGHAT, CDR2 FQDESV, per germline (reference sequence). Unmatched junction bases numbered 9, after V lost 5 bases and J lost 1 base. The CDR3 DNA reads TGTGCCAGCAGCCAGGGCTCTAGCGGGTTCCAAGAGACCCAGTACTTC. It is translated as CASSQGSSGFQETQYF.

V and J are TRBV6-5 and TRBJ2-2, with D possibly matching TRBD2 (5 bases). The CDR3 covers 15 residues. The germline CDR1 and CDR2 sequences are MNHEY and SVGAGI. V lost 6 bases to trimming and J lost 3 bases, with 14 bases between them. CDR3 amino acids: CASRAVKRDTGELFF. CDR3 in DNA: TGTGCCAGCAGAGCGGTCAAACGCGACACCGGGGAGCTGTTTTTT.

This chain uses TRBV5-1 with TRBJ2-1; TRBD2 matches 10 bases. The CDR3 extends over 15 amino acids. Germline V lookup: CDR1 SGHRS, CDR2 YFSETQ. The ends lost 3 bases at V and 7 bases at J; junction bases unmatched: 7. In nucleotides, the CDR3 is TGCGCCAGCAGCTCGGGGCTAGCGGGAGTAAATGAGCAGTTCTTC. Translation gives CASSSGLAGVNEQFF.

The chain recombines TRBV30 with TRBJ2-7; 11 nucleotides agree with TRBD2. Germline CDR1 and CDR2: GTSNPN and SVGIG (reference sequence). CDR3 length equals 15 residues. V shed 1 base, J shed 3 bases, and the junction held 5 bases outside the gene matches. The CDR3 loop reads CAWSGGTSGYYEQYF. The CDR3 nucleotides are TGTGCCTGGAGTGGCGGGACTAGCGGATACTACGAGCAGTACTTC.

V is TRBV5-1 and J is TRBJ2-5; 10 nucleotides match TRBD2. The CDR3 has 14 amino acids. Trimming took 3 bases from V and 4 from J; bases not matched to a gene: 3. The germline V gene has CDR1 SGHRS and CDR2 YFSETQ. CDR3 in DNA: TGCGCCAGCAGCTCCACTAGCGGGACAGAGACCCAGTACTTC. Translation gives CASSSTSGTETQYF.

The gene calls are TRBV7-2 and TRBJ2-1; either TRBD1 or TRBD2 may fit D (5 bases each). Germline V gene lookup returns CDR1 SGHTA and CDR2 FQGNSA. The CDR3 totals 16 residues. V was pared by 4 bases and J by 2 bases, with 15 bases between. The CDR3 sequence: CASSSSWGSTYNEQFF. The CDR3 nucleotides read TGTGCCAGCAGCTCGAGTTGGGGGTCGACCTACAATGAGCAGTTCTTC.

As regards this clone: The sample has other DNA sequences that encode this CDR3 too. The V and J genes are TRBV28 and TRBJ1-5; 7 bases map to TRBD1. Germline lookup yields CDR1 MDHEN and CDR2 SYDVKM. This CDR3 has 16 amino acids. V trimming: 6 bases; J trimming: 7 bases; junction bases outside the gene matches: 15. The CDR3 region has the DNA TGTGCCAGCAGCCTCTTGACAGGGAGGGTCGGGCAGCCCCAGCATTTT. This encodes CASSLLTGRVGQPQHF.

The rearrangement links TRBV6-1 to TRBJ2-7, with TRBD2 matching over 10 bases. V gave up 0 bases and J gave up 11 bases; unmatched junction bases: 7. Germline V gene sequence: CDR1 MNHNS, CDR2 SASEGT. The CDR3 length is 14 residues. The CDR3 here is CASSEAHLAGAEYF. For the CDR3, the DNA is TGTGCCAGCAGTGAAGCGCACCTAGCGGGAGCGGAGTACTTC.

The rearrangement links TRBV5-1 to TRBJ2-5; TRBD2 matches at 8 bases. The CDR3 spans 15 residues. The junction had 5 bases not matched to a gene; V was cut back by 0 bases and J by 4 bases. The germline V gene has CDR1 SGHRS and CDR2 YFSETQ. DNA of the CDR3: TGCGCCAGCAGCTTGGTTGCGGGAGGAGGAGAGACCCAGTACTTC. Its translation: CASSLVAGGGETQYF. Drawing the rest from reference TRBV5-1 and TRBJ2-5, the complete variable domain is KAGVTQTPRYLIKTRGQQVTLSCSPISGHRSVSWYQQTPGQGLQFLFEYFSETQRNKGNFPGRFSGRQFSNSRSEMNVSTLELGDSALYLCASSLVAGGGETQYFGPGTRLLVL.

This chain uses TRBV28 with TRBJ2-1; D may be TRBD1 or TRBD2 (5 bases each). Deletions cut 6 bases from V and 6 bases from J, with 9 bases between. In germline, CDR1 is MDHEN, CDR2 SYDVKM. The CDR3 loop spans 12 amino acids. As DNA, the CDR3 is TGTGCCAGCAGCTCGGGGCGCAATGAGCAGTTCTTC. Protein: CASSSGRNEQFF.

The genes are TRBV5-1 and TRBJ2-7; D may match TRBD1 or TRBD2 (5 bases each). This CDR3 is 14 amino acids long. V was trimmed by 5 bases and J by 3 bases, leaving 15 bases between them. CDR1 SGHRS and CDR2 YFSETQ come from the germline V gene. The CDR3 nucleotides are TGCGCCAGCAGTCTGGGACGAAGTAACTACGAGCAGTACTTC. Protein sequence: CASSLGRSNYEQYF.

The chain couples TRBV6-5 to TRBJ1-2; D is perhaps TRBD1 (6 bases). The germline gives CDR1 MNHEY, CDR2 SVGAGI. V dropped 3 bases and J dropped 8 bases, with 16 bases sitting between them. There are 14 residues in the CDR3. The CDR3 is CASSYRGGGRGYTF. In DNA form, the CDR3 reads TGTGCCAGCAGTTATAGGGGGGGAGGCCGCGGCTACACCTTC.

Details on this clone: At one end, the junction sequence differs from germline, possibly due to a read error. This chain links TRBV30 with TRBJ2-2; perhaps TRBD2 as D (7 bases). CDR3 length: 11 amino acids. Germline V gene data show CDR1 as GTSNPN and CDR2 as SVGIG (reference sequence). DNA for the CDR3: TGTGCCGGGAGGGGGTCAAGGGAGCTGTTTTTT. Its translation: CAGRGSRELFF.

This clone was recorded once. The chain is built from TRBV27 and TRBJ2-7, with TRBD2 matching 9 bases. This CDR3 comprises 14 residues. CDR1 and CDR2 (germline): MNHEY, SMNVEV (reference sequence). V lost 6 bases to trimming and J lost 2 bases; unmatched junction nucleotides: 5. The CDR3 DNA follows: TGTGCCAGCAGCCCTAGCGGGAATGCCTACGAGCAGTACTTC. Its translation: CASSPSGNAYEQYF.

The chain joins TRBV28 to TRBJ2-5; D tentatively fits TRBD1 or TRBD2 (5 bases each). The CDR3 length is 16 residues. Per germline, CDR1 MDHEN and CDR2 SYDVKM. Trimming removed 6 bases from V and 2 bases from J, with 19 bases in between. DNA for the CDR3: TGTGCCAGCAGCAAGTTCGGCGGGCAGGGACAAGAGACCCAGTACTTC. Its protein is CASSKFGGQGQETQYF.

The rearrangement joins TRBV5-6 to TRBJ2-5, with a weak D call TRBD1 (6 bases). The germline V gene has CDR1 SGHDT and CDR2 YYEEEE. The V and J ends lost 4 bases and 4 bases respectively, with 20 bases between them. There are 16 residues in the CDR3. CDR3 protein: CASSLESGHLPETQYF. The CDR3 DNA follows: TGTGCCAGCAGCCTGGAATCGGGACACCTCCCAGAGACCCAGTACTTC. Variable domain in full (rest from reference TRBV5-6 and TRBJ2-5): DAGVTQSPTHLIKTRGQQVTLRCSPKSGHDTVSWYQQALGQGPQFIFQYYEEEERQRGNFPDRFSGHQFPNYSSELNVNALLLGDSALYLCASSLESGHLPETQYFGPGTRLLVL.